The sequence of this T cell receptor beta chain was determined in a study of vaccination and CD4 T cells after COVID-19. Study in general: The post-COVID sampling time was a median about 100 days after diagnosis, ranging from 35 to 161. Overlapping SARS-CoV-2, HCoV-NL63, HCoV-OC43 and HCoV-229E spike peptides were used to stimulate cells.

Broader study findings: There were relatively few convalescent patients studied, and there were no early post-infection timepoints. In convalescent patients, a median roughly 86% of post-vaccine SARS-CoV-2-reactive clones appeared only after vaccination.

Germline CDR1 and CDR2: GTSNPN and SVGIG (reference sequence). This CDR3 is built from 13 residues. Trimming removed 4 bases at V and 0 bases at J, with 9 bases between. This clonotype was detected a few times. Its antigen is not identified. Treatment reported: approximately 9-day PBMC culture with coronavirus spike peptide pools or control peptides (ViraFEST assay). With the Oncomine TCR Beta short-read assay, DNA from cultured CD4+ T cells was sequenced. TCRdb reprocessed the PCR reads with MiXCR, giving one entry per CDR3 protein. The sample lists around 15,000 distinct CDR3 sequences, around 44% seen once, with approximately 7.4% in the top ten.

V gene TRBV30 combines with J gene TRBJ2-5, with unresolved D. The receptor comes from a human donor who had recovered from COVID-19. The sample in question was CD4+ T cells from blood, cultured in vitro, obtained after SARS-CoV-2 vaccination. The CDR3 is CAWNLAYQETQYF. The CDR3 DNA reads TGTGCCTGGAACTTGGCGTACCAAGAGACCCAGTACTTC.